The present TCR beta chain was sequenced within a study of graft-versus-host responses after intestinal transplantation. About the study: Once they had received anti-thymocyte globulin induction, all recipients took tacrolimus and steroids for approximately 3 years.

The assay was immunoSEQ multiplex PCR, and TCRdb's table has in-frame clones only and misses some. This sample has about 120,000 clones, with about nine tenths found just once. Comment on this clone: Its specificity is unknown.

Germline CDR1 reads SGHRS; CDR2 reads YFSETQ. The CDR3 spans 13 residues. V lost 2 bases and J 4 bases, leaving 9 bases between the germline ends. Study-wide points: Circulating GvH clone levels at their peak were associated with HvG declines (early post-transplant). GvH clonotypes were identified within recipient marrow, with a subset emerging first in ileum or blood.

The chain carries TRBV5-1 and TRBJ1-2, with a tentative D call TRBD1 (6 bases). The sequencing used unstimulated CD4+ T cells sorted from spleen or lymph node cells, collected before intestinal transplant. The source is a human donor who received an intestinal transplant. DNA of the CDR3: TGCGCCAGCAGCTTTGGACAGTCCTATGGCTACACCTTC. Its translation: CASSFGQSYGYTF.